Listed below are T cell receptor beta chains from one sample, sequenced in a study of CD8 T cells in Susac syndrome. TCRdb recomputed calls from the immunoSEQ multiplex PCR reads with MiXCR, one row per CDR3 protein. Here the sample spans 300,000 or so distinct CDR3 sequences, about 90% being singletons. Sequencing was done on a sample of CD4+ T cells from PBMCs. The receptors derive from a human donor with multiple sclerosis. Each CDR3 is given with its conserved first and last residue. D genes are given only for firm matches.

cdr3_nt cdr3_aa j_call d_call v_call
TGTGCCAGCATCCTACACTCGGGAGACAATCAGCCCCAGCATTTT CASILHSGDNQPQHF TRBJ1-5 NA TRBV28
TGCAGTGCTAGCACAGTGACCTCTCTAGAAAAACTGTTTTTT CSASTVTSLEKLFF TRBJ1-4 NA TRBV20-1
TGTGCCAGCAGCCAAGGTGAATCCCGGACTGAAGCTTTCTTT CASSQGESRTEAFF TRBJ1-1 NA TRBV3-1
TGTGCCAGCAGCTCCACTTTCACAGATACGCAGTATTTT CASSSTFTDTQYF TRBJ2-3 NA TRBV11-3
TGTGCCAGCAGTAACGGGGGCGCTGAAGCTTTCTTT CASSNGGAEAFF TRBJ1-1 NA TRBV6-6
TGTGCCAGCTCACCACGGGAGAATGGCTACACCTTC CASSPRENGYTF TRBJ1-2 NA TRBV18
TGTGCCAGCAGCTTAAATGGGGCGCAGAGAAACACCATATATTTT CASSLNGAQRNTIYF TRBJ1-3 NA TRBV7-2
TGTGCCAGCAGCCTGGGACAGTATAATGGCTACACCTTC CASSLGQYNGYTF TRBJ1-2 TRBD1 TRBV7-6
TGTGCCAGCAGCCTCGGACAGGGAGGGACCGGGGAGCTGTTTTTT CASSLGQGGTGELFF TRBJ2-2 NA TRBV7-3
TGTGCCAGCAGCTTAGGGAGGATTTTGGCAGGGTCCTTTGGGAACACTGAAGCTTTCTTT CASSLGRILAGSFGNTEAFF TRBJ1-1 NA TRBV7-8
TGTGCCAGCAGCTTAGGAGGGTCTAGGGATGAAAAACTGTTTTTT CASSLGGSRDEKLFF TRBJ1-4 NA TRBV7-2
TGTGCCAGCAGTTTGACGACAGGGGGTACCGGGGAGCTGTTTTTT CASSLTTGGTGELFF TRBJ2-2 TRBD1 TRBV28
TGCGCCAGCAGCAACTTGGGTGAGAGGGGGTACGCTGGGGCCAACGTCCTGACTTTC CASSNLGERGYAGANVLTF TRBJ2-6 NA TRBV5-1
TGTGCCAGCAGCCAAGGGGCTAACTATGGCTACACCTTC CASSQGANYGYTF TRBJ1-2 NA TRBV14
TGTGCCAGCAGCTTAAGGGACCATGAGCAGTTCTTC CASSLRDHEQFF TRBJ2-1 NA TRBV11-3
TGTGCCAGCAGCCCGGGACGCTACCAAGAGACCCAGTACTTC CASSPGRYQETQYF TRBJ2-5 NA TRBV12-3/TRBV12-4
TGCAGTGCCGAACCGGGACTAGCGGGGAGGGTGTTCTTC CSAEPGLAGRVFF TRBJ2-1 TRBD2 TRBV20-1
TGTGCCAGCAGCCAAGTCGAACGGGGAAAGCAGTACTTC CASSQVERGKQYF TRBJ2-7 NA TRBV14